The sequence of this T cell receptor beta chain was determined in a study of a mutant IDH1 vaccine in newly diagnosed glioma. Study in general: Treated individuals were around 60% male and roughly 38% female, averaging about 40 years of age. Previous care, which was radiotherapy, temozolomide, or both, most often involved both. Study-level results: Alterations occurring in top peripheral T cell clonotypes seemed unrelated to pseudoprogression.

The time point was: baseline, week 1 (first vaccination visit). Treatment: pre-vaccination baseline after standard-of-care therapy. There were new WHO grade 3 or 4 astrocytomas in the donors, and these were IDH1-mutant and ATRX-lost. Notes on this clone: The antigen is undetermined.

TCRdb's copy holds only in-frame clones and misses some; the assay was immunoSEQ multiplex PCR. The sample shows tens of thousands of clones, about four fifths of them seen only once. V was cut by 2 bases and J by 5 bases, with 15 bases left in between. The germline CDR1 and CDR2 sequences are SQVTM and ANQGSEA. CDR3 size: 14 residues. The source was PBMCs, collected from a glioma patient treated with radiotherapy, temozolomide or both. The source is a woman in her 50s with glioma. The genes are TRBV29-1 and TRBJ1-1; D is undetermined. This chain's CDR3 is CSVELGLSGTEAFF. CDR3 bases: TGCAGCGTTGAACTGGGCCTAAGCGGGACTGAAGCTTTCTTT.